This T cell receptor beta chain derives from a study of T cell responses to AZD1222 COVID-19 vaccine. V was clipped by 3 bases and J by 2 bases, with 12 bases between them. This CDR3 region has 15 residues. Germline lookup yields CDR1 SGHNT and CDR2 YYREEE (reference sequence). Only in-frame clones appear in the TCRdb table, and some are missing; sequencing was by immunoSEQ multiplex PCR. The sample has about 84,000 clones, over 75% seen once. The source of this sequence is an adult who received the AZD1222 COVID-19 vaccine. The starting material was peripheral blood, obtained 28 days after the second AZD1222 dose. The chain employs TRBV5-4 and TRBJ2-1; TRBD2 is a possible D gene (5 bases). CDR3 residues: CASSWSSGAYNEQFF. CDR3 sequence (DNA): TGTGCCAGCAGCTGGTCCAGCGGAGCCTACAATGAGCAGTTCTTC.